The 30 T cell receptor beta chains listed next were all sequenced from one sample in a study of blood T cell repertoires in COVID-19. Profiled with immunoSEQ multiplex PCR; TCRdb holds only in-frame clones, not every one. The sample holds 150,000 to 200,000 clones, 75% to 95% seen once. Sample: peripheral blood. Every receptor here comes from a man in his fifties with acute or convalescent COVID-19.

The chain couples TRBV7-6 to TRBJ1-6, with unresolved D. Per germline, CDR1 SGHVS and CDR2 FNYEAQ. With 4 bases removed from V and 4 bases from J, the gap between germline ends came to 11 bases. The CDR3 is 15 amino acids. CDR3 DNA: TGTGCCAGCAGCTCCCACCCAGGTTATAATTCACCCCTCCACTTT. Protein product: CASSSHPGYNSPLHF.

This clone was recorded once. The V call is TRBV27, the J call TRBJ1-1; 7 positions match TRBD1. Looked up from germline, CDR1 is MNHEY and CDR2 is SMNVEV (reference sequence). With V trimmed by 10 bases and J by 1 base, 12 bases remained unmatched. The CDR3 loop spans 15 amino acids. This chain's CDR3 is CATMIRRDRNTEAFF. The CDR3 DNA is TGTGCCACCATGATCCGGAGGGACAGGAACACTGAAGCTTTCTTT.

The chain combines TRBV6-5 with TRBJ2-2; D perhaps matches TRBD1 (5 bases). This CDR3 region has 14 residues. The germline CDR1 and CDR2 sequences are MNHEY and SVGAGI. The V end was cut by 6 bases, the J end by 7 bases, with 15 bases between. In DNA form, the CDR3 reads TGTGCCAGCAGCAGGGTCAATCCCCTCGGGGAGCTGTTTTTT. It codes for CASSRVNPLGELFF.

On this clone: Different DNA sequences within this sample yield the same CDR3. The chain couples TRBV4-2 to TRBJ2-5, with 8 bases matching TRBD1. This CDR3 comprises 14 residues. Germline V CDR1 and CDR2: LGHNA, YNFKEQ. V was pared by 2 bases and J by 5 bases, with 4 bases of the junction left unmatched. CDR3 in amino acids: CASSQSDRGETQYF. CDR3 DNA sequence: TGTGCCAGCAGCCAATCAGACAGGGGCGAGACCCAGTACTTC.

V and J are TRBV28 and TRBJ1-2; D is perhaps TRBD1 (6 bases). Germline V gene sequence: CDR1 MDHEN, CDR2 SYDVKM. Trimming took off 2 bases at V and 3 bases at J, with 10 bases between the two ends. This CDR3 spans 14 amino acids. The CDR3 region has the DNA TGTGCCAGCAGTTTAGCGGGGGCCCACTATGGCTACACCTTC. Amino acid sequence: CASSLAGAHYGYTF.

This chain connects TRBV18 to TRBJ2-2, with TRBD1 matching 7 bases. Germline CDR1 KGHSH, CDR2 LQKENI. The CDR3 spans 16 residues. Trimming at V came to 0 bases and at J to 6 bases, leaving 7 bases not matched to a gene. The CDR3 coding sequence is TGTGCCAGCTCACCACCTTCAGGGGGAAAGGCCGGGGAGCTGTTTTTT. Protein product: CASSPPSGGKAGELFF.

This clone was counted between two and nine times. The rearrangement joins TRBV5-4 to TRBJ2-7; 8 nucleotides agree with TRBD2. CDR1 and CDR2 from the germline V gene are SGHNT and YYREEE (reference sequence). The CDR3 has 16 amino acids. The trim removed 0 bases at V and 4 bases at J, leaving 9 bases unmatched. Here the CDR3 reads CASSLGPSGSSYEQYF. The CDR3 bases are TGTGCCAGCAGCTTGGGCCCCAGCGGGAGCTCATACGAGCAGTACTTC.

About this clone: Other DNA sequences in the sample encode the same CDR3. The V gene is TRBV15, the J gene TRBJ1-5; D uncertain. Germline V lookup: CDR1 LNHNV, CDR2 YYDKDF (reference sequence). V lost 0 bases and J lost 2, with 5 bases in between. The CDR3 consists of 14 residues. The DNA of the CDR3 is TGTGCCACCAGCAGAGATCGTGGCAATCAGCCCCAGCATTTT. Translating it yields CATSRDRGNQPQHF.

The V gene is TRBV27, the J gene TRBJ2-5; 9 positions agree with TRBD2. J lost 0 bases, V lost 8 bases, and 10 bases had no gene match. From germline, CDR1 is MNHEY and CDR2 SMNVEV (reference sequence). CDR3 length equals 16 residues. CDR3 region: CASAPWAGGDQETQYF. As DNA, the CDR3 is TGTGCCAGCGCCCCGTGGGCGGGGGGGGACCAAGAGACCCAGTACTTC.

This clone showed up just a few times. The chain couples TRBV4-1 to TRBJ1-1, with D perhaps TRBD1 (6 bases). The germline V gene encodes CDR1 MGHRA and CDR2 YSYEKL. V was shortened by 0 bases and J by 4 bases, with 12 bases between the two germline ends. The CDR3 totals 15 residues. CDR3 residues: CASSQELNRATEAFF. As DNA, the CDR3 is TGCGCCAGCAGCCAAGAACTGAACAGGGCCACTGAAGCTTTCTTT.

The J gene is TRBJ2-5, the V gene TRBV4-2, with a weak D call TRBD1 (7 bases). This CDR3 comprises 17 residues. Trimming took 3 bases from V and 1 from J, leaving 18 bases between them. CDR1 and CDR2 (germline): LGHNA, YNFKEQ. Written as DNA, the CDR3 is TGTGCCAGCAGCCACGCCTCTCCGGGGGACAGCCAAGAGACCCAGTACTTC. This translates into CASSHASPGDSQETQYF.

This clone was observed a single time. The CDR3 loop reads CASRLGGYNEKLFF. For the CDR3, the DNA is TGCGCCAGCAGACTCGGAGGGTATAATGAAAAACTGTTTTTT. The chain combines TRBV5-1 with TRBJ1-4; D unclear. The length of the CDR3 is 14 residues. Trimming pared 5 bases from V and 4 bases from J, leaving 12 bases between. Germline V gene data show CDR1 as SGHRS and CDR2 as YFSETQ.

The J gene is TRBJ1-1, the V gene TRBV3-1 (or the pseudogene TRBV3-2), with TRBD1 matching over 7 bases. Trimming at V came to 0 bases and at J to 5 bases, leaving 3 bases not matched to a gene. Germline V gene data show CDR1 as LGHDT and CDR2 as YNNKEL (reference sequence). There are 14 residues in the CDR3. The CDR3 region is CASSQDRGSTEAFF. DNA for the CDR3: TGTGCCAGCAGCCAAGACAGGGGGAGTACTGAAGCTTTCTTT.

This chain joins TRBV5-4 and TRBJ1-1; no clear D. Germline V gene data show CDR1 as SGHNT and CDR2 as YYREEE (reference sequence). There are 14 residues in the CDR3. V lost 4 bases and J lost 0, with 10 bases in between. CDR3 coding DNA: TGTGCCAGCAGCCCCGAGCCTCTGAACACTGAAGCTTTCTTT. This translates into CASSPEPLNTEAFF.

The V gene is TRBV10-3, the J gene TRBJ2-1; the D gene is possibly TRBD1 (6 bases). CDR3 length: 14 residues. Per germline, CDR1 ENHRY and CDR2 SYGVKD. Trimming shortened V by 0 bases and J by 6 bases, and 9 bases separated the two germline ends. The CDR3 reads CAISESGQSNEQFF. DNA for the CDR3: TGTGCCATCAGTGAGTCAGGACAGAGCAATGAGCAGTTCTTC.

The V and J genes are TRBV2 and TRBJ1-1; weak D call: TRBD1 (6 bases). Germline V gives CDR1 SNHLY, CDR2 FYNNEI. V was cut by 5 bases and J by 3 bases, with 10 bases left in between. The CDR3 covers 13 residues. The CDR3 sequence is CASSIQGYTEAFF. The CDR3 DNA reads as TGTGCCAGCAGTATACAGGGTTACACTGAAGCTTTCTTT.

The CDR3 protein is CSAVARDTSPRVRTYNEQFF. The CDR3 nucleotides are TGCAGCGCCGTCGCCCGGGACACCTCACCTAGGGTTAGAACCTACAATGAGCAGTTCTTC. The chain has TRBV29-1 and TRBJ2-1, with D possibly being TRBD1 (6 bases). Looked up from germline, CDR1 is SQVTM and CDR2 is ANQGSEA. Between the trimmed V and J ends, which lost 7 bases and 2 bases, there was a span of 33 bases. This CDR3 has 20 amino acids.

This chain joins TRBV29-1 and TRBJ2-1; tentative D call: TRBD2 (6 bases). Trimming took off 0 bases at V and 5 bases at J, with 17 bases between the two ends. This CDR3 is 16 amino acids long. Germline assignment: CDR1 SQVTM and CDR2 ANQGSEA. The CDR3 spells CSVEDPPGTGHNEQFF. CDR3 nucleotides: TGCAGCGTTGAAGATCCCCCCGGGACTGGCCACAATGAGCAGTTCTTC.

The rearrangement links TRBV7-8 to TRBJ2-3; 10 positions agree with TRBD1. J was trimmed by 0 bases and V by 5 bases; bases with no gene match: 8. This CDR3 has 17 amino acids. CDR1 SGHVS and CDR2 FQNEAQ come from the germline V gene. In nucleotides, the CDR3 is TGTGCCAGCAGCCGAACGACAGGGGGCGGAAGCACAGATACGCAGTATTTT. The encoded protein is CASSRTTGGGSTDTQYF.

CDR3 bases: TGTGCGTGGGGCCGGGTTCGGACAATGAACACTGAAGCTTTCTTT. The encoded protein is CAWGRVRTMNTEAFF. The chain employs TRBV9 and TRBJ1-1; TRBD1 might be the D (5 bases). The CDR3 runs to 15 residues. Germline assignment: CDR1 SGDLS and CDR2 YYNGEE.

The chain has TRBV28 and TRBJ1-1; D is unclear. V lost 3 bases and J lost 4, with 21 bases in between. Germline CDR1 reads MDHEN; CDR2 reads SYDVKM. There are 17 residues in the CDR3. The CDR3 spells CASSFIRKDLRGTEAFF. DNA for the CDR3: TGTGCCAGCAGTTTCATACGGAAAGACCTGCGGGGCACTGAAGCTTTCTTT. The full variable domain, in which reference TRBV28 and TRBJ1-1 provide the parts outside the CDR3, is DVKVTQSSRYLVKRTGEKVFLECVQDMDHENMFWYRQDPGLGLRLIYFSYDVKMKEKGDIPEGYSVSREKKERFSLILESASTNQTSMYLCASSFIRKDLRGTEAFFGQGTRLTVV.

This clone has only one observation. The chain links TRBV7-8 to TRBJ1-1, with D possibly being TRBD1 (6 bases). The CDR3 contains 14 residues. V lost 4 bases and J lost 1, with 10 bases in between. Germline loops: CDR1 SGHVS, CDR2 FQNEAQ. In DNA, the CDR3 is TGTGCCAGCAGCTCTTGGGGACAGAACACTGAAGCTTTCTTT. It codes for CASSSWGQNTEAFF.

The chain couples TRBV7-9 to TRBJ2-1, with TRBD2 matching 7 bases. J gave up 7 bases and V 3 bases, and 6 bases lay outside the gene matches. The CDR3 has 14 residues. CDR1 SEHNR and CDR2 FQNEAQ come from the germline V gene (reference sequence). The CDR3 DNA reads TGTGCCAGCAGCTTTCGGCGGGAGCGAAATGAGCAGTTCTTC. Translating gives CASSFRRERNEQFF. Supplemented by reference TRBV7-9 and TRBJ2-1, the full variable domain reads DTGVSQNPRHKITKRGQNVTFRCDPISEHNRLYWYRQTLGQGPEFLTYFQNEAQLEKSRLLSDRFSAERPKGSFSTLEIQRTEQGDSAMYLCASSFRRERNEQFFGPGTRLTVL.

This sequence joins TRBV6-4 and TRBJ1-5; the D is unclear. This CDR3 region has 15 residues. The V gene lost 4 bases and the J gene lost 5 bases, with 15 bases spanning the gap. The germline gives CDR1 MRHNA, CDR2 SNTAGT. The CDR3 is CASSAAAGFDQPQHF. CDR3 DNA sequence: TGTGCCAGCAGTGCTGCTGCAGGTTTCGATCAGCCCCAGCATTTT.

V gene TRBV29-1 combines with J gene TRBJ1-2; 7 nucleotides line up with TRBD1. Germline CDR1 is SQVTM and CDR2 is ANQGSEA. CDR3 length equals 13 residues. The V segment lost 0 bases and the J segment 7 bases; nucleotides outside the gene matches: 5. CDR3 nucleotide sequence: TGCAGCGTTGAAGAAGGGGGCGGTGGTGGCTACACCTTC. Translated: CSVEEGGGGGYTF.

This clone appeared a few times. The genes are TRBV2 and TRBJ2-7; D possibly corresponds to TRBD2 (6 bases). Germline CDR1 SNHLY, CDR2 FYNNEI. CDR3 length: 13 residues. With 6 bases removed from V and 6 bases from J, the gap between germline ends came to 15 bases. The CDR3 spells CASSPRLGGEQYV. In nucleotides, the CDR3 is TGTGCCAGCAGCCCTCGTCTGGGGGGCGAGCAGTACGTC.

The CDR3 nucleotides read TGTGCCAGCAGTTTAGTTCAGGGGCTTTACACCGGGGAGCTGTTTTTT. Translating gives CASSLVQGLYTGELFF. The chain uses TRBV27 and TRBJ2-2; TRBD1 might be the D (6 bases). Per germline, CDR1 MNHEY and CDR2 SMNVEV (reference sequence). The CDR3 runs to 16 residues. Trimming cost V 2 bases and J 3 bases, with 13 bases left between them.

The V gene is TRBV7-2, the J gene TRBJ1-4; the match to TRBD1 covers 10 bases. V lost 3 bases to trimming and J lost 0 bases; unmatched junction nucleotides: 4. CDR1 is SGHTA, CDR2 FQGNSA, per germline. CDR3 length: 17 amino acids. The CDR3 is CASSLRTGGATNEKLFF. CDR3 sequence (DNA): TGTGCCAGCAGCTTGAGGACAGGGGGAGCAACTAATGAAAAACTGTTTTTT.

The chain combines TRBV18 with TRBJ2-1; D not resolved. The V and J ends lost 5 bases and 2 bases respectively, with 16 bases between them. The length of the CDR3 is 16 residues. Germline loops: CDR1 KGHSH, CDR2 LQKENI. CDR3 loop: CASSSRHTTTYNEQFF. Written as DNA, the CDR3 is TGTGCCAGCTCATCTCGACACACAACCACCTACAATGAGCAGTTCTTC.

The V gene is TRBV5-1, the J gene TRBJ1-2; D perhaps matches TRBD1 (6 bases). From germline, CDR1 is SGHRS and CDR2 YFSETQ. This CDR3 is 14 amino acids long. Trimming stripped 3 bases from V and 1 base from J, with 10 bases between. Here the CDR3 reads CASSSQGVNYGYTF. The CDR3 DNA follows: TGCGCCAGCAGCTCACAGGGAGTTAACTATGGCTACACCTTC.